The next 9 T cell receptor beta chains were all read from a single sample in a study of blood T cell repertoires in COVID-19. This table comes from immunoSEQ multiplex PCR, and its TCRdb copy is limited to in-frame clones, with some not included. The sample lists more than 350,000 clones, around 87% occurring once. Input material: peripheral blood. All receptors derive from a woman between 25 and 40 years old with COVID-19, enrolled during active disease.

The chain joins TRBV4-1 to TRBJ2-5, with 10 bases fitting TRBD1. Germline V lookup: CDR1 MGHRA, CDR2 YSYEKL. The CDR3 runs 16 residues. After removal of 2 bases from V and 0 bases from J, the junction contained 3 bases not matched to a gene. CDR3: CASSQSTGGYQETQYF. The CDR3 DNA follows: TGCGCCAGCAGCCAATCGACAGGGGGCTACCAAGAGACCCAGTACTTC.

This chain links TRBV27 with TRBJ2-7, with a weak D call TRBD1 (6 bases). Germline V lookup: CDR1 MNHEY, CDR2 SMNVEV (reference sequence). Trimming took off 7 bases at V and 0 bases at J, with 16 bases between the two ends. This CDR3 has 15 residues. The CDR3: CASNRGSPSSYEQYF. The CDR3 DNA reads TGTGCCAGCAATAGGGGGTCCCCGAGCTCCTACGAGCAGTACTTC.

The genes are TRBV7-9 and TRBJ1-3, with D possibly being TRBD1 (5 bases). Germline CDR1 reads SEHNR; CDR2 reads FQNEAQ (reference sequence). V lost 8 bases and J 0 bases, leaving 11 bases between the germline ends. This CDR3 region has 14 residues. CDR3 sequence (DNA): TGTGCCAGCGGCCAGACAGTCTCTGGAAACACCATATATTTT. Its protein is CASGQTVSGNTIYF.

The chain has TRBV6-2 or TRBV6-3 and TRBJ1-2; D gene unclear. Looked up from germline, CDR1 is MNHEY and CDR2 is SVGEGT. The CDR3 is made up of 15 amino acids. V was clipped by 4 bases and J by 4 bases, with 16 bases between them. CDR3 in DNA: TGTGCCAGCAGTTGGTCTGAGGGAGCGATCTATGGCTACACCTTC. Amino acids: CASSWSEGAIYGYTF.

This chain uses TRBV28 with TRBJ1-3; possibly TRBD1 for D (5 bases). This CDR3 is built from 13 residues. Germline-derived CDR1 and CDR2 are MDHEN and SYDVKM. The V and J ends lost 3 bases and 4 bases respectively, with 7 bases between them. The CDR3 reads CASSLDIGNTIYF. CDR3 in DNA: TGTGCCAGCAGTTTGGACATCGGAAACACCATATATTTT.

The V gene is TRBV12-3 or TRBV12-4, the J gene TRBJ2-7; D is undetermined. Trimming removed 4 bases from V and 3 bases from J, with 4 bases in between. The CDR3 loop spans 11 amino acids. The CDR3 coding sequence is TGTGCCAGCAGTTCAAACTACGAGCAGTACTTC. This sequence encodes CASSSNYEQYF.

The chain carries TRBV6-1 and TRBJ1-1, with D possibly TRBD1 on 5 matching bases. The V end lost 2 bases, the J end lost 1 base, and 11 bases lay between the germline ends. Germline V gene lookup returns CDR1 MNHNS and CDR2 SASEGT. CDR3 size: 15 residues. This CDR3 reads CASSELGGGNTEAFF. The CDR3 DNA follows: TGTGCCAGCAGTGAACTGGGGGGTGGGAACACTGAAGCTTTCTTT.

This rearrangement joins TRBV27 to TRBJ2-1; 13 bases line up with TRBD2. The V and J ends lost 5 bases and 2 bases, in that order; junction bases with no gene match: 3. In germline, CDR1 is MNHEY, CDR2 SMNVEV (reference sequence). The CDR3 is made up of 16 amino acids. The chain's CDR3 is CASSITSGRAYNEQFF. The CDR3 DNA reads as TGTGCCAGCAGTATTACTAGCGGGAGGGCCTACAATGAGCAGTTCTTC.

The chain joins TRBV6-5 to TRBJ2-1; 8 bases map to TRBD2. With V trimmed by 7 bases and J by 7 bases, 9 bases remained unmatched. The CDR3 sequence is 14 residues long. Germline CDR1 reads MNHEY; CDR2 reads SVGAGI. CDR3 region: CASTFGGGGNEQFF. CDR3 DNA: TGTGCCAGCACCTTCGGGGGGGGAGGGAATGAGCAGTTCTTC.